Listed here are 19 T cell receptor beta chains from one sample, sequenced in a study of shared clonotypes between healthy human individuals. Only in-frame clones appear in the TCRdb table, and some are missing; sequencing was by immunoSEQ multiplex PCR. The data contain a few million clones, 93% of them singletons. Source material: naive CD4+ T cells from PBMCs. The sample's subset: CD45RA+ positively selected. The receptors were sampled from a man aged 18 to 29 in good health. Some clones in this sample may be carry-over from other donors' samples.

The chain joins TRBV4-2 to TRBJ2-6; no clear D gene. The CDR3 contains 15 residues. The V end was cut by 2 bases, the J end by 4 bases, with 9 bases between. Germline CDR1 LGHNA, CDR2 YNFKEQ. CDR3 amino acids: CASSQIDPGANVLTF. CDR3 nucleotide sequence: TGTGCCAGCAGCCAAATCGATCCCGGGGCCAACGTCCTGACTTTC.

A few counts support this clone. The same CDR3 is also encoded by other DNA sequences in this sample. The chain has TRBV30 and TRBJ1-2; possible D gene TRBD1, 5 bases. Germline V lookup: CDR1 GTSNPN, CDR2 SVGIG (reference sequence). Trimming took off 2 bases at V and 2 bases at J, with 6 bases between the two ends. This CDR3 region has 12 residues. The CDR3 is CAWSRQNYGYTF. DNA of the CDR3: TGTGCCTGGAGTAGACAGAACTATGGCTACACCTTC.

J is TRBJ1-1 and V is TRBV18; D is perhaps TRBD1 (6 bases). Germline V gives CDR1 KGHSH, CDR2 LQKENI. CDR3 size: 16 residues. Trimming took off 6 bases at V and 4 bases at J, with 21 bases between the two ends. As DNA, the CDR3 is TGTGCCAGCTCGCCAGGAGGGGGGGCCCCGAGCACTGAAGCTTTCTTT. Amino acid sequence: CASSPGGGAPSTEAFF.

V is TRBV6-6 and J is TRBJ2-1, with D perhaps matching TRBD2 (5 bases). Per germline, CDR1 MNHNY and CDR2 SVGAGI (reference sequence). V lost 8 bases and J 3 bases, leaving 11 bases between the germline ends. The CDR3 totals 13 residues. CDR3 region: CASRTGRYNEQFF. The CDR3 DNA follows: TGTGCCAGCCGGACTGGACGCTACAATGAGCAGTTCTTC.

The rearrangement uses TRBV5-8 and TRBJ1-2; the match to TRBD1 covers 7 bases. J gave up 4 bases and V 2 bases, and 2 bases lay outside the gene matches. In germline, CDR1 is SGHTS, CDR2 YDEGEE. CDR3 length: 13 residues. CDR3 coding DNA: TGTGCCAGCAGCTTAGGGGGCTTCTATGGCTACACCTTC. This translates into CASSLGGFYGYTF. The complete variable domain, with remaining parts taken from reference TRBV5-8 and TRBJ1-2, reads EAGVTQSPTHLIKTRGQQATLRCSPISGHTSVYWYQQALGLGLQFLLWYDEGEERNRGNFPPRFSGRQFPNYSSELNVNALELEDSALYLCASSLGGFYGYTFGSGTRLTVV.

V and J are TRBV18 and TRBJ1-5; 10 bases agree with TRBD1. The V gene end was trimmed by 3 bases and the J gene end by 5 bases; junction bases not matched to a gene: 7. Germline CDR1 reads KGHSH; CDR2 reads LQKENI. CDR3 length: 16 residues. CDR3 nucleotides: TGTGCCAGCTCACCGAGTGCGGGGACAGGGGATCAGCCCCAGCATTTT. It encodes CASSPSAGTGDQPQHF.

The chain is built from TRBV28 and TRBJ1-1; the match to TRBD1 covers 9 bases. CDR1 is MDHEN, CDR2 SYDVKM, per germline. Germline trimming cut 2 bases from V and 4 bases from J; bases unmatched to any gene: 5. This CDR3 has 15 residues. CDR3 bases: TGTGCCAGCAGTTTAGGGACAGGGTGGGTCACTGAAGCTTTCTTT. Protein sequence: CASSLGTGWVTEAFF.

This chain joins TRBV9 and TRBJ1-2; D unclear. V was clipped by 0 bases and J by 14 bases, with 14 bases between them. Germline V gene lookup returns CDR1 SGDLS and CDR2 YYNGEE. The CDR3 has 12 amino acids. The CDR3 DNA is TGTGCCAGCAGCGTAGCCGGCAGGAGGGAAACCTTC. Protein product: CASSVAGRRETF. The variable domain in full, completed from reference TRBV9 and TRBJ1-2, reads DSGVTQTPKHLITATGQRVTLRCSPRSGDLSVYWYQQSLDQGLQFLIQYYNGEERAKGNILERFSAQQFPDLHSELNLSSLELGDSALYFCASSVAGRRETFGSGTRLTVV.

This clone was seen just once. The chain has TRBV28 and TRBJ2-3; 7 nucleotides agree with TRBD2. V lost 6 bases to trimming and J lost 2 bases; unmatched junction nucleotides: 5. CDR3 length: 14 amino acids. The V gene's germline CDR1 is MDHEN and CDR2 SYDVKM. CDR3 amino acids: CASRYGRPTDTQYF. DNA for the CDR3: TGTGCCAGCAGGTACGGGAGGCCCACAGATACGCAGTATTTT.

This clone was recorded only once. V gene TRBV5-1 combines with J gene TRBJ1-4; no clear D gene. The V end was cut by 4 bases, the J end by 8 bases, with 12 bases between. This CDR3 is 13 amino acids long. In germline, CDR1 is SGHRS, CDR2 YFSETQ. The CDR3 spells CASSVRTGEKLFF. The CDR3, as DNA: TGCGCCAGCAGCGTGAGAACGGGAGAAAAACTGTTTTTT. The full variable domain, rest sourced from reference TRBV5-1 and TRBJ1-4, is KAGVTQTPRYLIKTRGQQVTLSCSPISGHRSVSWYQQTPGQGLQFLFEYFSETQRNKGNFPGRFSGRQFSNSRSEMNVSTLELGDSALYLCASSVRTGEKLFFGSGTQLSVL.

The chain has TRBV28 and TRBJ1-2, with D tentatively TRBD1 (6 bases). Germline V lookup: CDR1 MDHEN, CDR2 SYDVKM. The V end was cut by 6 bases, the J end by 12 bases, with 17 bases between. This CDR3 comprises 12 residues. The CDR3 loop reads CASSDRSMANTF. The CDR3 DNA reads as TGTGCCAGCAGCGACAGGAGTATGGCTAACACCTTC.

Regarding this clone: In the same sample, other DNA sequences code for this CDR3. The V gene is TRBV29-1, the J gene TRBJ2-1; D possibly uses TRBD1 or TRBD2 (5 bases each). This CDR3 has 14 amino acids. Trimming left V 2 bases short and J 3 bases short, with 11 bases between. Germline V gives CDR1 SQVTM, CDR2 ANQGSEA. CDR3 in amino acids: CSVERDRGYNEQFF. The DNA for the CDR3 is TGCAGCGTTGAAAGGGACCGGGGCTACAATGAGCAGTTCTTC.

Worth noting for this clone: Other DNA sequences in this sample translate to the same CDR3. The V call is TRBV18, the J call TRBJ1-1; D is unresolved. The germline V gene encodes CDR1 KGHSH and CDR2 LQKENI. The germline V and J ends were trimmed by 3 bases and 2 bases, with 7 bases remaining between them. The CDR3 runs 13 residues. CDR3 sequence: CASSPNRNTEAFF. In nucleotides, the CDR3 is TGTGCCAGCTCACCTAACCGAAACACTGAAGCTTTCTTT.

The V and J genes are TRBV28 and TRBJ2-1; 9 nucleotides match TRBD1. CDR3 length: 15 amino acids. Per germline, CDR1 MDHEN and CDR2 SYDVKM. The ends lost 5 bases at V and 2 bases at J; junction bases unmatched: 4. In DNA, the CDR3 is TGTGCCAGCAGTGACAGACAGGGGGCCTACAATGAGCAGTTCTTC. Translation: CASSDRQGAYNEQFF.

V usage is TRBV5-1 and J usage is TRBJ1-4; 7 bases align to TRBD1. The length of the CDR3 is 16 residues. The V gene's germline CDR1 is SGHRS and CDR2 YFSETQ. V shed 5 bases, J shed 0 bases, and the junction held 7 bases outside the gene matches. The CDR3, as DNA: TGCGCCAGCAGTCAACCTACAGGGGCAACTAATGAAAAACTGTTTTTT. This gives the protein CASSQPTGATNEKLFF.

The chain has TRBV10-3 and TRBJ1-5; 10 bases agree with TRBD1. Germline V gene lookup returns CDR1 ENHRY and CDR2 SYGVKD. The CDR3 length is 12 residues. V shed 10 bases, J shed 9 bases, and the junction held 6 bases outside the gene matches. In DNA, the CDR3 is TGTGCCACCAGGACAGGGGGTGGGCCCCAGCATTTT. This encodes CATRTGGGPQHF.

This clone was observed a few times. This chain joins TRBV19 and TRBJ1-5; 11 bases match TRBD1. The CDR3 contains 16 residues. Germline V gene data show CDR1 as LNHDA and CDR2 as SQIVND (reference sequence). The trim removed 6 bases at V and 4 bases at J, leaving 8 bases unmatched. Here the CDR3 reads CASRTWGTGGNQPQHF. DNA for the CDR3: TGTGCCAGTAGAACCTGGGGGACAGGGGGGAATCAGCCCCAGCATTTT.

The rearrangement uses TRBV11-2 and TRBJ2-3; D could derive from TRBD1 or TRBD2 (5 bases each). V was cut by 5 bases and J by 7 bases, with 19 bases left in between. CDR1 and CDR2 from the germline V gene are SGHAT and FQNNGV. There are 15 residues in the CDR3. CDR3 nucleotide sequence: TGTGCCAGCAGCCCCGGACTCTGGGGCGTGAATACGCAGTATTTT. Translation gives CASSPGLWGVNTQYF. Based on the CDR3 plus reference TRBV11-2 and TRBJ2-3, the full variable domain is EAGVAQSPRYKIIEKRQSVAFWCNPISGHATLYWYQQILGQGPKLLIQFQNNGVVDDSQLPKDRFSAERLKGVDSTLKIQPAKLEDSAVYLCASSPGLWGVNTQYFGPGTRLTVL.

V is TRBV18 and J is TRBJ2-2; 8 positions agree with TRBD1. The CDR3 sequence is 15 residues long. V shed 3 bases and J 7 bases; nucleotides not matched to a gene: 7. CDR1 is KGHSH and CDR2 is LQKENI in the germline V gene. CDR3 in amino acids: CASSPGQGLGGELFF. The DNA of the CDR3 is TGTGCCAGCTCACCTGGACAGGGTCTCGGCGGGGAGCTGTTTTTT.